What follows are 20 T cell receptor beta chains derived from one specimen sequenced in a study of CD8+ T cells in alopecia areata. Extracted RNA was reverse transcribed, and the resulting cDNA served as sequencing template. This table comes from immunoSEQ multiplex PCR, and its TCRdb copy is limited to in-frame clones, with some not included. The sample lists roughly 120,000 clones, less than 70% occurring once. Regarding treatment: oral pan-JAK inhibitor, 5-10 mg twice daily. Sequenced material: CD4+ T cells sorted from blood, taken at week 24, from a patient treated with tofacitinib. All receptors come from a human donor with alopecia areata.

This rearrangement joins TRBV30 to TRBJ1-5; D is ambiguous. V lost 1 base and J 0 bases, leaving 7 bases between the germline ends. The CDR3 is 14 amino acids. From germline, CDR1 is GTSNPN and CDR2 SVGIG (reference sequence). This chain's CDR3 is CAWSGRVSNQPQHF. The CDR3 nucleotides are TGTGCCTGGAGTGGTAGGGTTAGCAATCAGCCCCAGCATTTT.

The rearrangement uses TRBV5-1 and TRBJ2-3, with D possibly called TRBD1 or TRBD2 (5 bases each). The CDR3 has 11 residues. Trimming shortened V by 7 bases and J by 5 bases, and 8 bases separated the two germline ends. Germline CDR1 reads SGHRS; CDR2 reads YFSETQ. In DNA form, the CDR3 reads TGCGCCAGCGGGGACCAAGATACGCAGTATTTT. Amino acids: CASGDQDTQYF.

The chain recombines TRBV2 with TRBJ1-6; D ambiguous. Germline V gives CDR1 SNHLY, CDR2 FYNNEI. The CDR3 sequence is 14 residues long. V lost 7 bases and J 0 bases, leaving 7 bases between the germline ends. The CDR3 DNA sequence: TGTGCCAGCATAACGAGCTCCTATAATTCACCCCTCCACTTT. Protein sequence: CASITSSYNSPLHF.

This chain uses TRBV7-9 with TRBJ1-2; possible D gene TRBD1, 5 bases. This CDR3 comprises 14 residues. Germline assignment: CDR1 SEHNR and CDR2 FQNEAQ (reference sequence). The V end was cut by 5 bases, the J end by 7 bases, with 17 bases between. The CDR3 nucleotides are TGTGCCAGCAGCCCCGGGGGAAAGGGGCTTGGCTACACCTTC. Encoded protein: CASSPGGKGLGYTF.

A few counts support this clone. DNA of the CDR3: TGTGCCAGCAGCCAAGACACCTACGAAGCTTTCTTT. It translates to CASSQDTYEAFF. The chain couples TRBV4-2 to TRBJ1-1; D is undetermined. CDR3 size: 12 residues. Germline loops: CDR1 LGHNA, CDR2 YNFKEQ. Trimming removed 0 bases at V and 8 bases at J, with 7 bases between.

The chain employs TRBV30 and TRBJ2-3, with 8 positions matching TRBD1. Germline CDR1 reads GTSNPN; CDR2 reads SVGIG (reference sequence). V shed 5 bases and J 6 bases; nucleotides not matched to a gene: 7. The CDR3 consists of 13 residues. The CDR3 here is CAWDRGVIDTQYF. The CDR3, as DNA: TGTGCCTGGGACAGGGGAGTTATCGATACGCAGTATTTT. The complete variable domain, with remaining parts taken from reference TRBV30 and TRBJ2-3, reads SQTIHQWPATLVQPVGSPLSLECTVEGTSNPNLYWYRQAAGRGLQLLFYSVGIGQISSEVPQNLSASRPQDRQFILSSKKLLLSDSGFYLCAWDRGVIDTQYFGPGTRLTVL.

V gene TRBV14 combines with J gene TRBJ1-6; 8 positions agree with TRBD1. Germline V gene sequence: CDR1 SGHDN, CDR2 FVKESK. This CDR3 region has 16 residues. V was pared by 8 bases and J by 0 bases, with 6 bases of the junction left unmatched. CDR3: CASGTGPSSYNSPLHF. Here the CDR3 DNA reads TGTGCCAGCGGGACAGGACCGAGCTCCTATAATTCACCCCTCCACTTT.

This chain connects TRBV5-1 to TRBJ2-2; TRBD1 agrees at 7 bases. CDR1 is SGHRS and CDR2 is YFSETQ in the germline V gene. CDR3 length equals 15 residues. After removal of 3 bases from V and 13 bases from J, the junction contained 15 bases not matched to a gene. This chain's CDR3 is CASSSRDSTGGGLFF. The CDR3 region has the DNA TGCGCCAGCAGCTCTCGGGACAGCACAGGTGGTGGGCTGTTTTTT.

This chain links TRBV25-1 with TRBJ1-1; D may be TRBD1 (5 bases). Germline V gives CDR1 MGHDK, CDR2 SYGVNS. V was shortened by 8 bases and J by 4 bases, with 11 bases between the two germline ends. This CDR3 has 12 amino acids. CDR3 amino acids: CASGASGTEAFF. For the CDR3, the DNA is TGTGCCAGCGGGGCTAGCGGCACTGAAGCTTTCTTT.

The CDR3 protein is CASSLDYGYTF. In nucleotides, the CDR3 is TGTGCCAGCTCACTTGACTATGGCTACACCTTC. The gene calls are TRBV18 and TRBJ1-2; D gene ambiguous. Germline values: CDR1 KGHSH, CDR2 LQKENI. The CDR3 consists of 11 residues. Trimming left V 4 bases short and J 3 bases short, with 3 bases between.

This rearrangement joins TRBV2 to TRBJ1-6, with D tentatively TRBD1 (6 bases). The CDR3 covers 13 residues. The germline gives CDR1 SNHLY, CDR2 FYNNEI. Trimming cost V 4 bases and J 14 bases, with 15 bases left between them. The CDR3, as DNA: TGTGCCAGCAGTGCAGAACAGGGTAGGACCCTCCACTTT. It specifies CASSAEQGRTLHF.

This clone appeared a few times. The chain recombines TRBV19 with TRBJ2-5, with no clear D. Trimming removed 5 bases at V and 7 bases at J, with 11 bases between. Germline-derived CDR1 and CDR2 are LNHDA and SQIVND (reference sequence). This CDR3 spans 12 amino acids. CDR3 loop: CASSGRWGTQYF. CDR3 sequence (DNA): TGTGCCAGTAGTGGCAGGTGGGGGACCCAGTACTTC.

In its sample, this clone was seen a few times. The CDR3 reads CASSPDRSHYGYTF. Here the CDR3 DNA reads TGTGCCAGCAGCCCGGACAGATCCCACTATGGCTACACCTTC. This chain joins TRBV7-2 and TRBJ1-2; the D gene is possibly TRBD1 (6 bases). Trimming removed 5 bases at V and 3 bases at J, with 13 bases between. The CDR3 has 14 residues. CDR1 SGHTA and CDR2 FQGNSA come from the germline V gene. The variable domain in full, completed from reference TRBV7-2 and TRBJ1-2, reads GAGVSQSPSNKVTEKGKDVELRCDPISGHTALYWYRQSLGQGLEFLIYFQGNSAPDKSGLPSDRFSAERTGGSVSTLTIQRTQQEDSAVYLCASSPDRSHYGYTFGSGTRLTVV.

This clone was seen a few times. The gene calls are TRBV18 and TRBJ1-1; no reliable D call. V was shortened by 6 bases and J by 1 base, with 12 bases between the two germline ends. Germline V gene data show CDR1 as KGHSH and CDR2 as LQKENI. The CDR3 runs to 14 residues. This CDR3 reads CASSPLAANTEAFF. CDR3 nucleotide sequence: TGTGCCAGCTCCCCTCTTGCCGCGAACACTGAAGCTTTCTTT.

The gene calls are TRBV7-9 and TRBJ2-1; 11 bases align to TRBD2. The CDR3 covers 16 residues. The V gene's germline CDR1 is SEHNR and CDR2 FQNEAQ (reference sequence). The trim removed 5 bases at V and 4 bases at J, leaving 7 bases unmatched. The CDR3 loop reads CASSGTGTSGYNEQFF. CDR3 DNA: TGTGCCAGCAGCGGTACCGGGACTAGCGGTTACAATGAGCAGTTCTTC.

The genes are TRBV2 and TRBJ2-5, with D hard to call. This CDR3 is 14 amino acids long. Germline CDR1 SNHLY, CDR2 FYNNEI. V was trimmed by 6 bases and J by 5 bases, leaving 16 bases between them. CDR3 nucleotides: TGTGCCAGCAGGCAATCTGCTCCCGTCGAGACCCAGTACTTC. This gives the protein CASRQSAPVETQYF.

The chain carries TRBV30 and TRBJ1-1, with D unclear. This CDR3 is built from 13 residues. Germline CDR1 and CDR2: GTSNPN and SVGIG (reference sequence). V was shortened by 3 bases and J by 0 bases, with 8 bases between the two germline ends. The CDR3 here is CAWRPQMNTEAFF. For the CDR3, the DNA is TGTGCCTGGAGACCGCAAATGAACACTGAAGCTTTCTTT.

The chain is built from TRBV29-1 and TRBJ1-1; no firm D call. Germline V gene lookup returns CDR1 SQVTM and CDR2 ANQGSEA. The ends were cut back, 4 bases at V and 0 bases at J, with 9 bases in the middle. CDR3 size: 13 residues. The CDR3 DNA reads TGCAGCGTTGGAAGGATTTTGAACACTGAAGCTTTCTTT. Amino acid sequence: CSVGRILNTEAFF.

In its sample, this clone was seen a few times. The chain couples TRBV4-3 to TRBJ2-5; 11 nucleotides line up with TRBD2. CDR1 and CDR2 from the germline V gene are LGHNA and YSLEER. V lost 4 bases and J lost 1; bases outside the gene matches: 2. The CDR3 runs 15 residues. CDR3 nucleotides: TGCGCCAGCAGCCGAGGGACTAGCGGCCAAGAGACCCAGTACTTC. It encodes CASSRGTSGQETQYF.

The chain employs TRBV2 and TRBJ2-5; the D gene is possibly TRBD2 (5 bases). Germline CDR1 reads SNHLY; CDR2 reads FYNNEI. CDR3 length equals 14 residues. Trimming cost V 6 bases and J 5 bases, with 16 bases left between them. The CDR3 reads CASRAGLSGETQYF. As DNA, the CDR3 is TGTGCCAGCAGGGCCGGACTCTCGGGGGAGACCCAGTACTTC.